The 13 T cell receptor beta chains given below trace back to one sample, sequenced in a study of a mutant IDH1 vaccine in newly diagnosed glioma (dated by TCRdb to the early 2020s). Library preparation was by the immunoSEQ multiplex PCR assay. The source is immuneACCESS, and TCRdb retained only in-frame sequences with V and J called. Part of the clones is not carried over; for the studies checked, unresolved V genes explain less than half of this, and the remainder is unexplained. For this sample there are fewer than 70,000 clones; about 84% appear just once. Around 3.3% of the sample comes from the top ten. What the time point label conveys for this sample: week 11, during vaccination. Each vaccine dose was 300 ug of a 20-mer mutant IDH1 peptide in Montanide, given subcutaneously with topical imiquimod. The antigens for these receptors are not known. The sample here was PBMCs, taken from a glioma patient whose treatment included an IDH1 peptide vaccine. Source of these receptors: a man aged 30 to 39 with glioma.

The chain links TRBV29-1 to TRBJ2-1; maybe TRBD1 (5 bases). The ends were cut back, 3 bases at V and 1 base at J, with 13 bases in the middle. Germline lookup yields CDR1 SQVTM and CDR2 ANQGSEA. CDR3 size: 15 residues. CDR3 in amino acids: CSVEGRQESYNEQFF. The CDR3 DNA follows: TGCAGCGTTGAGGGGCGGCAGGAATCCTACAATGAGCAGTTCTTC.

The chain has TRBV4-3 and TRBJ2-1; D possibly uses TRBD1 or TRBD2 (5 bases each). Germline V gene sequence: CDR1 LGHNA, CDR2 YSLEER. The CDR3 is 15 amino acids. V lost 5 bases and J lost 4, with 15 bases in between. In nucleotides, the CDR3 is TGCGCCAGCAGCTCGGCCGGGACGGAGTACAATGAGCAGTTCTTC. It encodes CASSSAGTEYNEQFF.

This chain connects TRBV5-1 to TRBJ2-3, with D possibly matching TRBD2 (6 bases). Germline CDR1 and CDR2: SGHRS and YFSETQ. With 2 bases removed from V and 0 bases from J, the gap between germline ends came to 16 bases. This CDR3 region has 17 residues. CDR3 region: CASSFTGTQESTDTQYF. As DNA, the CDR3 is TGCGCCAGCAGCTTCACCGGGACTCAGGAAAGCACAGATACGCAGTATTTT.

V and J are TRBV11-3 and TRBJ2-1; D remains ambiguous. Germline loops: CDR1 SGHNT, CDR2 YENEEA. This CDR3 comprises 11 residues. The V and J ends lost 1 base and 9 bases respectively, with 4 bases between them. The CDR3 DNA is TGTGCCAGCAGCTTAGGGGTTGAGCAGTTCTTC. Amino acid sequence: CASSLGVEQFF.

This clone was seen a handful of times. The rearrangement joins TRBV6-4 to TRBJ1-5; 10 bases are shared with TRBD1. CDR3 length equals 16 residues. Losses at the gene ends were 2 bases for V and 6 bases for J; bases not matched to a gene: 7. Per germline, CDR1 MRHNA and CDR2 SNTAGT. The CDR3 reads CASSDNRTGGTQPQHF. In DNA form, the CDR3 reads TGTGCCAGCAGTGACAACCGGACAGGGGGAACTCAGCCCCAGCATTTT.

The chain couples TRBV28 to TRBJ1-5, with 9 bases that match TRBD1. After removal of 5 bases from V and 7 bases from J, the junction contained 9 bases not matched to a gene. The CDR3 sequence is 15 residues long. Germline V gene data show CDR1 as MDHEN and CDR2 as SYDVKM. DNA for the CDR3: TGTGCCAGCAGTCTGGGACAGGGCTATAGACAGCCCCAGCATTTT. Translation gives CASSLGQGYRQPQHF.

The chain uses TRBV15 and TRBJ1-3; D possibly corresponds to TRBD1 (5 bases). The germline V gene encodes CDR1 LNHNV and CDR2 YYDKDF (reference sequence). The CDR3 covers 18 residues. V was cut by 0 bases and J by 2 bases, with 17 bases left in between. The CDR3 DNA sequence: TGTGCCACCAGCAGAGAACAAGGGGCTACTGGGCCTGGAAACACCATATATTTT. Protein: CATSREQGATGPGNTIYF.

This sequence joins TRBV25-1 and TRBJ2-1, with D possibly being TRBD2 (6 bases). The germline V and J ends were trimmed by 3 bases and 3 bases, with 9 bases remaining between them. The CDR3 totals 14 residues. Germline CDR1 is MGHDK and CDR2 is SYGVNS. The CDR3 loop reads CASSDSSDYNEQFF. The CDR3 DNA reads as TGTGCCAGCAGTGATTCTAGCGACTACAATGAGCAGTTCTTC.

This clone was recorded once. The genes are TRBV7-2 and TRBJ1-1; the D gene is possibly TRBD1 (5 bases). This CDR3 has 13 amino acids. Per germline, CDR1 SGHTA and CDR2 FQGNSA. V gave up 3 bases and J gave up 4 bases, with 9 bases separating them. The CDR3 DNA reads TGTGCCAGCAGCTTCGGGGGGGGCACTGAAGCTTTCTTT. As protein: CASSFGGGTEAFF.

This clone was seen once. The chain links TRBV27 to TRBJ2-1; D is uncertain. CDR1 is MNHEY and CDR2 is SMNVEV in the germline V gene (reference sequence). The V end was cut by 3 bases, the J end by 4 bases, with 10 bases between. CDR3 length: 14 amino acids. CDR3 region: CASSFKAYYNEQFF. DNA of the CDR3: TGTGCCAGCAGTTTCAAGGCGTATTACAATGAGCAGTTCTTC.

This clone was found a few times. The chain links TRBV19 to TRBJ1-4; maybe TRBD1 (6 bases). This CDR3 spans 15 amino acids. V gave up 4 bases and J gave up 7 bases, with 16 bases separating them. Germline loops: CDR1 LNHDA, CDR2 SQIVND (reference sequence). The CDR3 nucleotides are TGTGCCAGTAGTACCGTAGGGGGAATTGGTGAAAAACTGTTTTTT. Protein product: CASSTVGGIGEKLFF.

V is TRBV7-7 and J is TRBJ2-2, with TRBD1 matching 7 bases. The V segment lost 5 bases and the J segment 6 bases; nucleotides outside the gene matches: 6. CDR3 length: 14 amino acids. CDR1 is SSHAT, CDR2 FNYEAQ, per germline (reference sequence). The CDR3 DNA reads as TGTGCCAGCAGCGACAGGGTCCAAGCCGGGGAGCTGTTTTTT. Its protein product is CASSDRVQAGELFF.

The rearrangement uses TRBV5-6 and TRBJ2-6; tentative D call: TRBD2 (5 bases). This CDR3 spans 15 amino acids. Trimming cost V 4 bases and J 3 bases, with 11 bases left between them. Germline CDR1 reads SGHDT; CDR2 reads YYEEEE. The CDR3 region has the DNA TGTGCCAGCAGCCTGATCGGGGATGGGGCCAACGTCCTGACTTTC. It translates to CASSLIGDGANVLTF.